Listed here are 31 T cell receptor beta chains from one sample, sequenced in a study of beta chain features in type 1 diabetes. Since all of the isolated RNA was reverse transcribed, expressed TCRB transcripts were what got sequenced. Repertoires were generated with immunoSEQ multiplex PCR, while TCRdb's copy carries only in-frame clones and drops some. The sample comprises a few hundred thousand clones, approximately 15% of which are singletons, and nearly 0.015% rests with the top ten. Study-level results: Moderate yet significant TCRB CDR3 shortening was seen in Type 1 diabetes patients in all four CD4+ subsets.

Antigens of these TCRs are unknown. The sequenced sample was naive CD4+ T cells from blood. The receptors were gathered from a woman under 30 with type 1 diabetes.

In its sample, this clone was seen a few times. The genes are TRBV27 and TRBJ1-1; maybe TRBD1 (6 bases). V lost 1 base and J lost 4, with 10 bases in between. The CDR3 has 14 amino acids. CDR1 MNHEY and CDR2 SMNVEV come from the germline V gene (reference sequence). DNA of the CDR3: TGTGCCAGCAGTTTATTGACAGGCCGCACTGAAGCTTTCTTT. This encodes CASSLLTGRTEAFF.

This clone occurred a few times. Written as DNA, the CDR3 is TGTGCCAGCAGCCGGGGACTGGGGTTGGAGCAGTTCTTC. It specifies CASSRGLGLEQFF. The V gene is TRBV5-4, the J gene TRBJ2-1, with D possibly matching TRBD2 (6 bases). Germline V CDR1 and CDR2: SGHNT, YYREEE (reference sequence). Deletions cut 4 bases from V and 10 bases from J, with 15 bases between. The CDR3 contains 13 residues.

The CDR3 protein is CASRGLTDTQYF. DNA for the CDR3: TGTGCCAGTAGGGGGCTAACAGATACGCAGTATTTT. The V call is TRBV2, the J call TRBJ2-3; 7 positions match TRBD1. The germline gives CDR1 SNHLY, CDR2 FYNNEI. There are 12 residues in the CDR3. J was trimmed by 3 bases and V by 9 bases; bases with no gene match: 3. Together with reference TRBV2 and TRBJ2-3, the CDR3 gives the full variable domain: EPEVTQTPSHQVTQMGQEVILRCVPISNHLYFYWYRQILGQKVEFLVSFYNNEISEKSEIFDDQFSVERPDGSNFTLKIRSTKLEDSAMYFCASRGLTDTQYFGPGTRLTVL.

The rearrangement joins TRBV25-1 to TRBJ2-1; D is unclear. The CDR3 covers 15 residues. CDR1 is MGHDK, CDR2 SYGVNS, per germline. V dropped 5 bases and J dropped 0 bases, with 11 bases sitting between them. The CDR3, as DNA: TGTGCCAGCAGTTATCCACAGAGCTCCTACAATGAGCAGTTCTTC. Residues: CASSYPQSSYNEQFF.

CDR3 loop: CASSLDWAGRQTQYF. The DNA of the CDR3 is TGTGCCAGCAGCTTAGATTGGGCAGGCAGACAGACCCAGTACTTC. The genes are TRBV7-9 and TRBJ2-5; D gene uncertain. This CDR3 comprises 15 residues. V was pared by 1 base and J by 6 bases, with 15 bases between. Germline V gene lookup returns CDR1 SEHNR and CDR2 FQNEAQ (reference sequence). The whole variable domain, filled in from reference TRBV7-9 and TRBJ2-5, reads DTGVSQNPRHKITKRGQNVTFRCDPISEHNRLYWYRQTLGQGPEFLTYFQNEAQLEKSRLLSDRFSAERPKGSFSTLEIQRTEQGDSAMYLCASSLDWAGRQTQYFGPGTRLLVL.

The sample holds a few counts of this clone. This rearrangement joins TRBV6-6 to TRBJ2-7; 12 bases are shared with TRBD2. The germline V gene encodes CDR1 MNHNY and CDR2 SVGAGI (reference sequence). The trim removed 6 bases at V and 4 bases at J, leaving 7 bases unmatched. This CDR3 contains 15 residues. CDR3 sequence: CASRAGLAGPYEQYV. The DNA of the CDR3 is TGTGCCAGCAGAGCCGGACTAGCGGGACCTTACGAGCAGTACGTC.

This CDR3 reads CASRPESNQPQHF. The CDR3 DNA sequence: TGTGCCAGCAGACCCGAGAGCAATCAGCCCCAGCATTTT. The V and J genes are TRBV28 and TRBJ1-5; D call uncertain. Germline assignment: CDR1 MDHEN and CDR2 SYDVKM. The CDR3 has 13 residues. V shed 6 bases and J shed 1 base, with 7 bases lying between them.

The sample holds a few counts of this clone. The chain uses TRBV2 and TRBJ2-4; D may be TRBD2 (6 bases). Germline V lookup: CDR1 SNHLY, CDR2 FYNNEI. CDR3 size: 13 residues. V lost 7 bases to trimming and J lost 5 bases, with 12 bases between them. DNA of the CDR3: TGTGCCAGCAAACTAGCTGTCCAAAACATTCAGTACTTC. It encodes CASKLAVQNIQYF. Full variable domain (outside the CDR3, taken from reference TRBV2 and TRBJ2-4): EPEVTQTPSHQVTQMGQEVILRCVPISNHLYFYWYRQILGQKVEFLVSFYNNEISEKSEIFDDQFSVERPDGSNFTLKIRSTKLEDSAMYFCASKLAVQNIQYFGAGTRLSVL.

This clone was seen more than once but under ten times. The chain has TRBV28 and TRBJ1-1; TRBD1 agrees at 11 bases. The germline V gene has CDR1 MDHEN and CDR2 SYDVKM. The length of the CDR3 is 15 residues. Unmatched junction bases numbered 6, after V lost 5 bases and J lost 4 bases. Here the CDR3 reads CASSLGQGVVTEAFF. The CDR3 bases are TGTGCCAGCAGTCTGGGACAGGGGGTAGTCACTGAAGCTTTCTTT.

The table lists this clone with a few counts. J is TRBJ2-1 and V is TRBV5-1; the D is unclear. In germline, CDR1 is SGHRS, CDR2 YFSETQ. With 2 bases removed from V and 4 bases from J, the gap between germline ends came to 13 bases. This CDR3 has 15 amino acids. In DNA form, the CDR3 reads TGCGCCAGCAGCTTCTCAGCGACGGATTACAATGAGCAGTTCTTC. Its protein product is CASSFSATDYNEQFF.

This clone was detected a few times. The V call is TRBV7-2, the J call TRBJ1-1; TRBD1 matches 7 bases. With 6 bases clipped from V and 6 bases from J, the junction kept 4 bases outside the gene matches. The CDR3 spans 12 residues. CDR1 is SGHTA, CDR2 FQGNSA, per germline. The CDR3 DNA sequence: TGTGCCAGCAGATCAACAGGGGCTGAAGCTTTCTTT. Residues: CASRSTGAEAFF.

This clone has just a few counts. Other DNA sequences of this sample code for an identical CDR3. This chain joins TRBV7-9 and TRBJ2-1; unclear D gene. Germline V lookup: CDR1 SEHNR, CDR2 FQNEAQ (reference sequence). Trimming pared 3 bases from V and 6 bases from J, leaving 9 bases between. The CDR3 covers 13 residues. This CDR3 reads CASSLVGGNEQFF. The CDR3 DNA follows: TGTGCCAGCAGCTTGGTCGGTGGCAATGAGCAGTTCTTC.

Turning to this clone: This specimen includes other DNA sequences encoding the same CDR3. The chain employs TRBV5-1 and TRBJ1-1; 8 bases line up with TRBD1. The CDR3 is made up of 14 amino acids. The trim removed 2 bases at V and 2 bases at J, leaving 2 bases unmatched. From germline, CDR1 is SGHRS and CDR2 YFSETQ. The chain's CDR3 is CASSFTGGNTEAFF. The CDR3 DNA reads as TGCGCCAGCAGCTTTACAGGGGGAAACACTGAAGCTTTCTTT.

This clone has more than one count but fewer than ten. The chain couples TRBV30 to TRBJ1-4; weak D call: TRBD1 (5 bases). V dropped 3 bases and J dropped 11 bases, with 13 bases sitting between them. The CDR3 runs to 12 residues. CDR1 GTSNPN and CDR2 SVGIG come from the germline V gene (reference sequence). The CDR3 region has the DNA TGTGCCTGGAGGCAGGGATTTGGGAAACTGTTTTTT. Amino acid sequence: CAWRQGFGKLFF.

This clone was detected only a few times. CDR3 residues: CASSPLGTGAYEQYF. The DNA of the CDR3 is TGTGCCAGCTCACCGCTCGGGACGGGGGCCTACGAGCAGTACTTC. This chain joins TRBV18 and TRBJ2-7; D is possibly TRBD2 (6 bases). CDR3 length equals 15 residues. V lost 3 bases and J 2 bases, leaving 14 bases between the germline ends. Germline V CDR1 and CDR2: KGHSH, LQKENI.

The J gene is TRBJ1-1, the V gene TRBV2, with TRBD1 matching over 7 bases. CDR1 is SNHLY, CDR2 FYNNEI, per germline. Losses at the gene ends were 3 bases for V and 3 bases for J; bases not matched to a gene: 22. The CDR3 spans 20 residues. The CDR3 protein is CASSDPGTAQGPIGDTEAFF. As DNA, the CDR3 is TGTGCCAGCAGTGACCCTGGGACAGCCCAGGGCCCCATTGGCGACACTGAAGCTTTCTTT.

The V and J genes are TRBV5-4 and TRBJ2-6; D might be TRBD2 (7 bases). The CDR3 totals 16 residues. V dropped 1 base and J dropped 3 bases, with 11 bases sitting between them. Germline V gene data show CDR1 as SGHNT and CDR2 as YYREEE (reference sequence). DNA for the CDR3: TGTGCCAGCAGCTTGCCAGGGGAGGGTGGGGCCAACGTCCTGACTTTC. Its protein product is CASSLPGEGGANVLTF.

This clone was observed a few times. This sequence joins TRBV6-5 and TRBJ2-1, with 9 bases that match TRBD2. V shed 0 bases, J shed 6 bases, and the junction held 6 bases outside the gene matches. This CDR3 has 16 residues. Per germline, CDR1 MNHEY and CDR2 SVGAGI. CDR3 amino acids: CASSYSGLAGRNEQFF. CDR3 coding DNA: TGTGCCAGCAGTTACTCGGGTCTAGCGGGACGCAATGAGCAGTTCTTC.

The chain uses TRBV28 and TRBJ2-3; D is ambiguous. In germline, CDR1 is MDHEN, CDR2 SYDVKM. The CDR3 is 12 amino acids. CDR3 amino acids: CLTSPSTDTQYF. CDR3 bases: TGTCTGACTTCCCCGAGCACAGATACGCAGTATTTT.

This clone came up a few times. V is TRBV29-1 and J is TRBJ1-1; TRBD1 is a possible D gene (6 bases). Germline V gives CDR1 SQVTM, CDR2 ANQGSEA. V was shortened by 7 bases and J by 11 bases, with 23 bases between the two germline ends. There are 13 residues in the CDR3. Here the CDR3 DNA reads TGCAGCGGTGCGATTACATTACAGGGTGAGGCTTTCTTT. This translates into CSGAITLQGEAFF.

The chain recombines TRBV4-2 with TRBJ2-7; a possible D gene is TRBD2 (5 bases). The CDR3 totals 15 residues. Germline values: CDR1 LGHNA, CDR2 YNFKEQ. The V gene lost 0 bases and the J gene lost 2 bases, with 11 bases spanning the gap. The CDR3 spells CASSQERVSPYEQYF. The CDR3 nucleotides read TGTGCCAGCAGCCAAGAGCGGGTGTCTCCCTACGAGCAGTACTTC.

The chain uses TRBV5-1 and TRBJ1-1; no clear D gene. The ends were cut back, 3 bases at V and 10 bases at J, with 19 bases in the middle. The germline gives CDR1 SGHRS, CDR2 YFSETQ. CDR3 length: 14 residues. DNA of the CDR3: TGCGCCAGCAGCTATACGGTTAGTGGCGCGGGAGCTTTCTTT. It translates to CASSYTVSGAGAFF.

The CDR3 reads CASSVGTVWQETQYF. CDR3 in DNA: TGTGCCAGCAGCGTAGGGACAGTGTGGCAAGAGACCCAGTACTTC. The V call is TRBV9, the J call TRBJ2-5; possible D gene TRBD1, 6 bases. The CDR3 has 15 residues. The germline CDR1 and CDR2 sequences are SGDLS and YYNGEE. V was cut by 0 bases and J by 2 bases, with 11 bases left in between.

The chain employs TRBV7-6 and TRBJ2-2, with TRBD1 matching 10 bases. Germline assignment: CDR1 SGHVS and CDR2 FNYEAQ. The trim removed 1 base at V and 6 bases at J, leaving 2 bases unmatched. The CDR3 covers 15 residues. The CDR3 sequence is CASSLGQGAAGELFF. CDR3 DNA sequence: TGTGCCAGCAGCTTAGGACAGGGGGCGGCCGGGGAGCTGTTTTTT. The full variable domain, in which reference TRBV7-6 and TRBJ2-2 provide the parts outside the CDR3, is GAGVSQSPRYKVTKRGQDVALRCDPISGHVSLYWYRQALGQGPEFLTYFNYEAQQDKSGLPNDRFSAERPEGSISTLTIQRTEQRDSAMYRCASSLGQGAAGELFFGEGSRLTVL.

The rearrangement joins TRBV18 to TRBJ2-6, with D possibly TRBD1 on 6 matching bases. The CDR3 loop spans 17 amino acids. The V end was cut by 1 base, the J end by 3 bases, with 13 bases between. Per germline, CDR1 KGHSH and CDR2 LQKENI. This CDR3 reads CASSPLPGGSGANVLTF. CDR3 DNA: TGTGCCAGCTCACCACTCCCTGGGGGCAGTGGGGCCAACGTCCTGACTTTC. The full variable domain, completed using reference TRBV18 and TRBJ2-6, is NAGVMQNPRHLVRRRGQEARLRCSPMKGHSHVYWYRQLPEEGLKFMVYLQKENIIDESGMPKERFSAEFPKEGPSILRIQQVVRGDSAAYFCASSPLPGGSGANVLTFGAGSRLTVL.

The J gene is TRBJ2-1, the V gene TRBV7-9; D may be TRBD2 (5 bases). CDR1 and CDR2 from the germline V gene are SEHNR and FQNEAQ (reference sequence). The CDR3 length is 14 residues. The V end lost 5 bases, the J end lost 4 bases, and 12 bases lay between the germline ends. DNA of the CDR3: TGTGCCAGCAGCCGCGGGCAGCAGTACAATGAGCAGTTCTTC. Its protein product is CASSRGQQYNEQFF.

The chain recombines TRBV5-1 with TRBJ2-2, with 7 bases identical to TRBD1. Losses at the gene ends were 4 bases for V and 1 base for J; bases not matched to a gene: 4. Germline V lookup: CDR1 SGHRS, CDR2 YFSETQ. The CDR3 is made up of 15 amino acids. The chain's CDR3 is CASSVDRVNTGELFF. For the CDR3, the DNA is TGCGCCAGCAGCGTTGACAGGGTGAACACCGGGGAGCTGTTTTTT.

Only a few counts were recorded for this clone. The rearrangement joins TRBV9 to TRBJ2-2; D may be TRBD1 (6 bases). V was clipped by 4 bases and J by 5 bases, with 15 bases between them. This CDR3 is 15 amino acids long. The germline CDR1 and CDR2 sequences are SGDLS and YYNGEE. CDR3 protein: CASSTRTAGTGELFF. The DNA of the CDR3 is TGTGCCAGCAGCACGAGGACAGCCGGAACCGGGGAGCTGTTTTTT.

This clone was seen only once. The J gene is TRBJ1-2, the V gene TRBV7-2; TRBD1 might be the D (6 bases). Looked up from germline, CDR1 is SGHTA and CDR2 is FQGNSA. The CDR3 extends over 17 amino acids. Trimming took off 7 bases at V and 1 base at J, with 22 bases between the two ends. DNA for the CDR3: TGTGCCAGCAACTCCCTACAGGGTCTTCCCCTTAACTATGGCTACACCTTC. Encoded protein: CASNSLQGLPLNYGYTF.

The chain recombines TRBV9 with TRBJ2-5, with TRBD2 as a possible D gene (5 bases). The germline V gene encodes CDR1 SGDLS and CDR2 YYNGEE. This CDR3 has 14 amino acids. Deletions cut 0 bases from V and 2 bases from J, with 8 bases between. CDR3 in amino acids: CASSVAGLQETQYF. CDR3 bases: TGTGCCAGCAGCGTAGCGGGATTACAAGAGACCCAGTACTTC. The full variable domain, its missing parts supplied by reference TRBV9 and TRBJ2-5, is DSGVTQTPKHLITATGQRVTLRCSPRSGDLSVYWYQQSLDQGLQFLIQYYNGEERAKGNILERFSAQQFPDLHSELNLSSLELGDSALYFCASSVAGLQETQYFGPGTRLLVL.

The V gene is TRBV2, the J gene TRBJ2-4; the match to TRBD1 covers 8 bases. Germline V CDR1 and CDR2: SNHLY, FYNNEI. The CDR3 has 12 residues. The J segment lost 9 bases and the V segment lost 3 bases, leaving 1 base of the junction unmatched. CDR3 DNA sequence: TGTGCCAGCAGTGACCAGGGGGCCATTCAGTACTTC. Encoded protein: CASSDQGAIQYF.